Listed below are T cell receptor beta chains from one sample, sequenced in a study of shared clonotypes between healthy human individuals. Here immunoSEQ multiplex PCR was the method, and the copy in TCRdb shows in-frame clones only, minus some. Among about 650,000 clones, 95% to 96% were seen once, and the ten largest hold roughly 0.1%. The sequencing input was naive CD8+ T cells sorted from blood. The receptors here all came from a woman in her twenties or thirties in good health. Both conserved end residues are part of each CDR3. The D gene is left open where the match is weak. Rows give clone size only sometimes, using once, few, many, or a class for an expanded clone.

TRBJ2-2 13 NA NA TRBV7-2 TGTGCCAGCAGCTTAGACCACACCGGGGAGCTGTTTTTT CASSLDHTGELFF
TRBJ2-7 12 NA NA TRBV2 TGTGCCAGCAGTGCACCCACTACGGAGCAGTACTTC CASSAPTTEQYF
TRBJ2-5 16 NA NA TRBV11-3 TGTGCCAGCAGCTTAGTTCCGGGACACATCCAAGAGACCCAGTACTTC CASSLVPGHIQETQYF
TRBJ2-7 14 NA NA TRBV25-1 TGTGCCAGCAGTGTACAGGGATTGATCTACGAGCAGTACTTC CASSVQGLIYEQYF
TRBJ2-5 15 TRBD2 NA TRBV25-1 TGTGCCAGCAGTGCACCGGGACTAGCTTGGGGGACCCAGTACTTC CASSAPGLAWGTQYF
TRBJ2-7 16 TRBD2 NA TRBV5-8 TGTGCCAGCAGCCCCCCATGGGCGGGAGGATCCTACGAGCAGTACTTC CASSPPWAGGSYEQYF
TRBJ1-1 14 TRBD1 NA TRBV13 TGTGCCAGCAGACCCGGGACAGGGGGCACTGAAGCTTTCTTT CASRPGTGGTEAFF
TRBJ1-4 14 NA once TRBV5-1 TGCGCCAGCAGCGGAACGGGCCGGAATGAAAAACTGTTTTTT CASSGTGRNEKLFF
TRBJ2-7 14 NA NA TRBV10-2 TGCGCCAGCAGTGAACCGACACGTTCCTACGAGCAGTACTTC CASSEPTRSYEQYF
TRBJ2-1 16 TRBD2 once TRBV28 TGTGCCAGCAGCCTTATTATAGCGGGAAGGGAGAATGAGCAGTTCTTC CASSLIIAGRENEQFF
TRBJ2-7 14 TRBD1 NA TRBV5-1 TGCGCCAGCAGCCCGACAGGGGGGTCCTACGAGCAGTACTTC CASSPTGGSYEQYF
TRBJ1-3 15 NA NA TRBV28 TGTGCCAGCAGTTTTCAACAGAGCTCTGGAAACACCATATATTTT CASSFQQSSGNTIYF
TRBJ2-7 14 NA NA TRBV4-1 TGCGCCAGCAGCCAAGGGGACTCCCGAAACGAGCAGTACTTC CASSQGDSRNEQYF
TRBJ1-1 14 NA NA TRBV9 TGTGCCAGCAGCGTAGTTTTGGGGAACACTGAAGCTTTCTTT CASSVVLGNTEAFF
TRBJ2-1 12 NA NA TRBV7-3 TGTGCCAGCAGCTTATCAGCGAATGAGCAGTTCTTC CASSLSANEQFF
TRBJ1-2 12 NA NA TRBV5-4 TGTGCCAGCAGCTTGGGGGCTAGTGGCTACACCTTC CASSLGASGYTF